This T cell receptor beta chain is drawn from a study of T cell repertoires in cytomegalovirus infection. For the study at large: Selected CMV epitopes included recently identified HLA-C-restricted ones as well as well-studied HLA-B-restricted ones. Public TCR beta signatures indicated both CMV infection and matching HLA type. Study-level results: Dominating the ex vivo response were HLA-C-restricted CMV-specific TCR beta clonotypes. There were carriers of CMV plus the relevant HLA, and cumulative public TCR beta family frequency identified them.

One entry per CDR3 protein, called by TCRdb with MiXCR from the reads. The sample lists roughly 90,000 distinct CDR3 sequences, approximately 24% seen once, with approximately 48% in the top ten. This clonotype showed up many times. What it binds is not known. The source of this sequence is a human donor in good health (CMV status not recorded). Some clones in this sample may be carry-over from other donors' samples. The sample here was CD8+ T cells from cultured PBMCs, taken from culture after CMV antigen stimulation.

CDR3 DNA: TGTGCCAGCAGCTTGGAGCCAGGGGCGAACACTGAAGCTTTCTTT. Its protein is CASSLEPGANTEAFF. The V call is TRBV7-2, the J call TRBJ1-1; D is possibly TRBD1 (6 bases). CDR3 size: 15 residues. V lost 3 bases and J 1 base, leaving 12 bases between the germline ends. CDR1 and CDR2 from the germline V gene are SGHTA and FQGNSA.